Presented here are 25 T cell receptor beta chains from one specimen sequenced in a study of Graves' ophthalmopathy and Graves' hyperthyroidism. Scientists amplified the TCR beta CDR3 regions from RNA transcripts. The first round was an RT-PCR with HTBI primers, and the second round was a multiplex PCR. TCRdb recomputed calls from the multiplex PCR reads with MiXCR, one row per CDR3 protein. This sample has 170,000 or so distinct CDR3 sequences, with under 40% found just once. The sample consisted of peripheral blood. The receptors come from a woman aged 40 to 55 with Graves' ophthalmopathy.

This clonotype was recorded at least ten times. The CDR3 reads CASSLGTGYGYTF. As DNA, the CDR3 is TGTGCCAGCAGTTTAGGGACGGGCTATGGCTACACCTTC. This chain connects TRBV12-3 or TRBV12-4 to TRBJ1-2; D uncertain. Deletions cut 1 base from V and 4 bases from J, with 7 bases between. This CDR3 comprises 13 residues.

This clonotype was recorded at least ten times. The V gene is TRBV28, the J gene TRBJ1-2; D remains ambiguous. Germline V gene data show CDR1 as MDHEN and CDR2 as SYDVKM. The CDR3 extends over 11 amino acids. Trimming took 8 bases from V and 2 from J, leaving 6 bases between them. The CDR3 spells CASVENYGYTF. The CDR3, as DNA: TGTGCCAGCGTCGAAAACTATGGCTACACCTTC.

This clonotype was seen repeatedly, ten times or more. The CDR3 nucleotides are TGTGCCAGCAGCCACCAGGCCTCGGGCACTGAAGCTTTCTTT. This codes for CASSHQASGTEAFF. V and J are TRBV3-1 and TRBJ1-1; D gene ambiguous. The CDR3 has 14 amino acids. Germline CDR1 LGHDT, CDR2 YNNKEL (reference sequence). V lost 3 bases, J lost 4 bases, and 12 bases lay in between.

The chain carries TRBV29-1 and TRBJ2-7; no firm D call. CDR1 is SQVTM and CDR2 is ANQGSEA in the germline V gene. There are 13 residues in the CDR3. Trimming removed 4 bases at V and 4 bases at J, with 14 bases between. The CDR3 coding sequence is TGCAGCGTTGTTGGACCCCCGATGTACGAGCAGTACTTC. The encoded protein is CSVVGPPMYEQYF.

This clonotype appeared once. The CDR3 sequence is CASTRRTSFSEQYF. CDR3 DNA: TGTGCCAGCACTCGAAGGACTAGCTTCTCCGAGCAGTACTTC. This rearrangement joins TRBV28 to TRBJ2-7; 8 nucleotides align to TRBD2. Germline V gene data show CDR1 as MDHEN and CDR2 as SYDVKM. The CDR3 spans 14 residues. V lost 7 bases to trimming and J lost 6 bases; unmatched junction nucleotides: 11.

This clonotype was seen a handful of times. Given the absence of the conserved phenylalanine or tryptophan at the CDR3 end, a read error is likely. No DNA is shown, since the ends of the CDR3 on it are uncertain; the CDR3 is the one TCRdb lists. The genes are TRBV6-1 and TRBJ1-2; TRBD1, the D gene given by the table, was not confirmed from the DNA. In germline, CDR1 is MNHNS, CDR2 SASEGT. The CDR3 is 13 residues long, counting both termini. The chain's CDR3 is CASSASGQGANSL.

The chain combines TRBV6-5 with TRBJ1-1; 7 bases agree with TRBD1. The CDR3 is made up of 14 amino acids. V was pared by 4 bases and J by 5 bases, with 7 bases of the junction left unmatched. Germline assignment: CDR1 MNHEY and CDR2 SVGAGI. The CDR3 here is CASSFRDRGTEAFF. The CDR3 bases are TGTGCCAGCAGTTTCCGGGACAGAGGGACTGAAGCTTTCTTT.

This clonotype was recorded at least ten times. This chain's CDR3 is CASSLYQGVETQYF. The CDR3 DNA follows: TGTGCCAGCAGTTTATACCAGGGGGTCGAGACCCAGTACTTC. The gene calls are TRBV27 and TRBJ2-5, with 7 bases that match TRBD1. J lost 5 bases, V lost 1 base, and 4 bases had no gene match. The CDR3 contains 14 residues. The germline CDR1 and CDR2 sequences are MNHEY and SMNVEV (reference sequence).

This clonotype was seen more than once but under ten times. The chain employs TRBV7-2 and TRBJ2-5; D may be TRBD1 or TRBD2 (6 bases each). V was pared by 6 bases and J by 1 base, with 15 bases between. Germline assignment: CDR1 SGHTA and CDR2 FQGNSA. This CDR3 spans 15 amino acids. CDR3 in DNA: TGTGCCAGCAGTCCGGGGGCAACGATCCAAGAGACCCAGTACTTC. Protein sequence: CASSPGATIQETQYF.

The CDR3 here is CASRGGGAEAFF. CDR3 in DNA: TGTGCCAGCAGGGGGGGAGGAGCCGAAGCTTTCTTT. The chain is built from TRBV7-8 and TRBJ1-1, with a weak D call TRBD1 (5 bases). Per germline, CDR1 SGHVS and CDR2 FQNEAQ. V gave up 6 bases and J gave up 8 bases, with 13 bases separating them. This CDR3 is built from 12 residues.

This clonotype was seen repeatedly, ten times or more. The chain employs TRBV15 and TRBJ2-7, with D uncertain. The germline V and J ends were trimmed by 3 bases and 5 bases, with 11 bases remaining between them. This CDR3 region has 13 residues. Germline assignment: CDR1 LNHNV and CDR2 YYDKDF (reference sequence). The DNA for the CDR3 is TGTGCCACCAGCAGGGGCGGTAGGGACGAGCAGTACTTC. Its protein is CATSRGGRDEQYF.

Many counts were recorded for this clonotype. This chain joins TRBV24-1 and TRBJ1-5, with D unresolved. Between the trimmed V and J ends, which lost 5 bases and 6 bases, there was a span of 10 bases. This CDR3 has 13 residues. Germline V gene lookup returns CDR1 KGHDR and CDR2 SFDVKD. The CDR3 sequence: CATSVGQAQPQHF. The CDR3 DNA sequence: TGTGCCACCAGTGTGGGTCAGGCTCAGCCCCAGCATTTT.

This chain joins TRBV30 and TRBJ2-7, with D perhaps matching TRBD1 (5 bases). Germline V gives CDR1 GTSNPN, CDR2 SVGIG (reference sequence). Deletions cut 1 base from V and 0 bases from J, with 13 bases between. The CDR3 has 15 amino acids. The CDR3 region has the DNA TGTGCCTGGAGTGCAAGACAGTTCCCCTCCTACGAGCAGTACTTC. It specifies CAWSARQFPSYEQYF.

The genes are TRBV12-3 or TRBV12-4 and TRBJ1-1; weak D call: TRBD1 (6 bases). The V gene lost 6 bases and the J gene lost 4 bases, with 24 bases spanning the gap. This CDR3 is 17 amino acids long. The CDR3, as DNA: TGTGCCAGCAGCCTGGGGGCGAGGTATAGCTGGAGCACTGAAGCTTTCTTT. This codes for CASSLGARYSWSTEAFF.

This clonotype was counted ten times or more. This chain connects TRBV6-5 to TRBJ2-7; D may be TRBD2 (5 bases). The CDR3 loop spans 13 amino acids. CDR1 is MNHEY, CDR2 SVGAGI, per germline. Trimming left V 0 bases short and J 4 bases short, with 7 bases between. CDR3 sequence (DNA): TGTGCCAGCAGTTACTCGGGGAGATACGAGCAGTACTTC. Amino acid sequence: CASSYSGRYEQYF.

This clonotype was seen at least ten times. This rearrangement joins TRBV6-2 or TRBV6-3 to TRBJ1-5, with D possibly being TRBD1 (5 bases). Trimming took 8 bases from V and 2 from J, leaving 13 bases between them. The CDR3 is 14 amino acids. The germline CDR1 and CDR2 sequences are MNHEY and SVGEGT. The CDR3 DNA reads TGTGCCAGCGGGGCCCCGGGTGGCAATCAGCCCCAGCATTTT. Its translation is CASGAPGGNQPQHF.

This clonotype was seen ten or more times. The chain uses TRBV12-3 or TRBV12-4 and TRBJ1-3; D ambiguous. The V and J ends lost 4 bases and 0 bases respectively, with 10 bases between them. This CDR3 has 15 amino acids. For the CDR3, the DNA is TGTGCCAGCAGTTCCCCGATTGGCTCTGGAAACACCATATATTTT. It encodes CASSSPIGSGNTIYF.

This clonotype was counted ten times or more. The chain links TRBV20-1 to TRBJ2-7; D is unclear. V was pared by 2 bases and J by 0 bases, with 14 bases between. Germline-derived CDR1 and CDR2 are DFQATT and SNEGSKA (reference sequence). CDR3 length: 15 residues. In DNA, the CDR3 is TGCAGTGCTAGAAACCCCACAGAGAGCTCCTACGAGCAGTACTTC. Its protein product is CSARNPTESSYEQYF.

This clonotype has a count of ten or more. The V gene is TRBV20-1, the J gene TRBJ2-5; perhaps TRBD1 as D (6 bases). The V gene's germline CDR1 is DFQATT and CDR2 SNEGSKA (reference sequence). Trimming pared 5 bases from V and 2 bases from J, leaving 15 bases between. The CDR3 runs 14 residues. The DNA of the CDR3 is TGCAGTGCTCGACCAGTTCAGGGGCAAGAGACCCAGTACTTC. Its protein product is CSARPVQGQETQYF.

This clonotype has ten or more counts. This chain uses TRBV6-5 with TRBJ1-6; 8 nucleotides line up with TRBD1. The J segment lost 10 bases and the V segment lost 6 bases, leaving 14 bases of the junction unmatched. The length of the CDR3 is 16 residues. Germline loops: CDR1 MNHEY, CDR2 SVGAGI. The CDR3 DNA reads TGTGCCAGCAGGCACACCAAGAACAGGGACAGGTCACCCCTCCACTTT. Its translation is CASRHTKNRDRSPLHF.

This clonotype was seen at least ten times. The chain recombines TRBV6-5 with TRBJ2-7; maybe TRBD1 (5 bases). V lost 2 bases and J 3 bases, leaving 11 bases between the germline ends. Germline-derived CDR1 and CDR2 are MNHEY and SVGAGI. The CDR3 is made up of 14 amino acids. CDR3 residues: CASSYRPDNYEQYF. CDR3 coding DNA: TGTGCCAGCAGTTACCGCCCGGACAACTACGAGCAGTACTTC.

This clonotype occurred many times. The CDR3 spells CASSAYLPGFPNTEAFF. CDR3 bases: TGTGCCAGTAGTGCCTACCTCCCGGGATTTCCGAACACTGAAGCTTTCTTT. This chain uses TRBV19 with TRBJ1-1; no reliable D call. Germline CDR1 LNHDA, CDR2 SQIVND (reference sequence). Trimming cost V 5 bases and J 1 base, with 20 bases left between them. The CDR3 extends over 17 amino acids.

This clonotype occurred many times. The chain is built from TRBV7-8 and TRBJ1-1; D gene uncertain. Germline values: CDR1 SGHVS, CDR2 FQNEAQ. The V gene lost 1 base and the J gene lost 5 bases, with 14 bases spanning the gap. The CDR3 loop spans 15 amino acids. CDR3: CASSLDEGSGTEAFF. The CDR3 DNA follows: TGTGCCAGCAGCTTAGACGAGGGCAGTGGGACTGAAGCTTTCTTT.

This clonotype was seen at least ten times. The chain employs TRBV2 and TRBJ1-5; 7 bases match TRBD1. The CDR3 totals 13 residues. Germline CDR1 is SNHLY and CDR2 is FYNNEI. J gave up 4 bases and V 8 bases, and 5 bases lay outside the gene matches. CDR3 DNA: TGTGCCAGCCAACAGGGGCAGAATCAGCCCCAGCATTTT. Amino acids: CASQQGQNQPQHF.

This sequence joins TRBV12-3 or TRBV12-4 and TRBJ1-1; 10 bases match TRBD1. The CDR3 has 18 residues. The ends lost 6 bases at V and 4 bases at J; junction bases unmatched: 17. CDR3 loop: CASRRGGTGTGVGTEAFF. DNA of the CDR3: TGTGCCAGCAGAAGAGGGGGTACCGGGACAGGGGTTGGCACTGAAGCTTTCTTT.